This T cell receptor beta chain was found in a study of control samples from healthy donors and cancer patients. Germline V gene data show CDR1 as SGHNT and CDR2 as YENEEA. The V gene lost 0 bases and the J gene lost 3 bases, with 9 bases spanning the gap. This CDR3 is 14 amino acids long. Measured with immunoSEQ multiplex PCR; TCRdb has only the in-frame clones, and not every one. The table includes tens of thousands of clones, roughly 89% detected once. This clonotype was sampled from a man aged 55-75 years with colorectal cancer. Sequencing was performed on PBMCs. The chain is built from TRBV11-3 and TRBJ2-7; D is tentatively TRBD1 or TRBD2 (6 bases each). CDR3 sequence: CASSLEGGNYEQYF. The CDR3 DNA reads TGTGCCAGCAGCTTAGAAGGGGGGAACTACGAGCAGTACTTC.